The clone carrying this T cell receptor (beta chain) has a handful of counts. The target antigen is unknown. The sample belongs to a study of CD8+ T cells in alopecia areata. Following RNA extraction, reverse transcription yielded cDNA that acted as the sequencing template. Method: immunoSEQ multiplex PCR; TCRdb's copy keeps in-frame clones and lacks some. The sample includes roughly 100,000 clones, around 50% seen only once; the top ten take roughly 8.8%. Broader study findings: TCR sharing across patients was less clear than in mice, possibly HLA-related. Lesional scalp exceeded normal scalp in clonality, especially in alopecia totalis/universalis.

This receptor was identified in a human donor in good health. The sequencing sample was made of CD4+ T cells sorted from blood.

The CDR3: CSVVDRHAEAFF. In DNA, the CDR3 is TGCAGCGTTGTGGACAGGCACGCTGAAGCTTTCTTT. The chain links TRBV29-1 to TRBJ1-1; TRBD1 matches at 7 bases. V was clipped by 4 bases and J by 6 bases; unmatched bases: 5. The CDR3 runs 12 residues. Germline V lookup: CDR1 SQVTM, CDR2 ANQGSEA.